This T cell receptor (beta chain) was observed in a study of blood T cells in healthy people across ages. Next came a second PCR, run for roughly 6 to 11 cycles, which used a sample-barcoded 5' primer along with a J-beta primer mix. TCRdb ran MiXCR on the 5' RACE reads and lists one entry per CDR3 protein. The repertoire holds 1,500,000 or so distinct CDR3 sequences, with around 55% as singletons. Per-sample yields of isolated PBMCs were at least 6.5 million. This clonotype was observed a single time. Germline CDR1 is SGHTA and CDR2 is FQGNSA. Losses at the gene ends were 0 bases for V and 3 bases for J; bases not matched to a gene: 4. This CDR3 is 15 amino acids long.

The rearrangement joins TRBV7-2 to TRBJ2-7, with TRBD2 matching over 8 bases. This clonotype originated in a man aged 18 to 29 in good health. Sequencing was carried out using blood. CDR3 sequence reads: CASSLATGGHYEQYF. The CDR3 DNA reads TGTGCCAGCAGCTTAGCCACGGGAGGGCACTACGAGCAGTACTTC.